A selection of T cell receptor beta chains follows, all from one sample in a study of T cell responses to AZD1222 COVID-19 vaccine. Libraries were prepared by immunoSEQ multiplex PCR; TCRdb keeps only in-frame clonotypes and omits some of them. The sample contains more than 100,000 clones, 80% to 90% of which appear only once. This material consisted of peripheral blood, taken on day 0 of AZD1222 vaccination. The source is an adult in good health. CDR3s include the opening cysteine and the closing phenylalanine or tryptophan. D genes are given only for firm matches. Only some rows state a clone size, as once, few, many or a class for expanded clones.

v_call	clone_size	j_call	d_call	cdr3_aa	cdr3_nt
TRBV6-1	-	TRBJ2-1	TRBD2	CASSVGLAGGWNEQFF	TGTGCCAGCAGTGTGGGACTAGCGGGGGGGTGGAATGAGCAGTTCTTC
TRBV24-1	-	TRBJ2-1	-	CATSDPGWAEQFF	TGTGCCACCAGTGACCCCGGGTGGGCTGAGCAGTTCTTC
TRBV29-1	-	TRBJ2-2	-	CSVRQATGELFF	TGCAGCGTCCGACAGGCTACCGGGGAGCTGTTTTTT
TRBV9	-	TRBJ2-5	TRBD2	CASSAGGDQETQYF	TGTGCCAGCAGCGCCGGGGGGGACCAAGAGACCCAGTACTTC
TRBV6-5	-	TRBJ2-2	TRBD1	CASSYAGGAAGELFF	TGTGCCAGCAGTTACGCAGGGGGCGCGGCCGGGGAGCTGTTTTTT
TRBV6-5	-	TRBJ1-2	-	CASRAGLNRDYGYTF	TGTGCCAGCAGGGCCGGGCTCAACAGAGACTATGGCTACACCTTC
TRBV28	-	TRBJ2-3	TRBD2	CASSLRGLAVPGTQYF	TGTGCCAGCAGTTTAAGGGGTCTAGCGGTTCCGGGAACGCAGTATTTT
TRBV4-2	-	TRBJ2-5	TRBD2	CASSQEWREGPETQYF	TGTGCCAGCAGCCAAGAGTGGCGGGAGGGCCCGGAGACCCAGTACTTC
TRBV7-9	-	TRBJ2-7	-	CASSLEGLVTEQYF	TGTGCCAGCAGCTTAGAAGGCTTAGTAACCGAGCAGTACTTC
TRBV14	-	TRBJ1-5	TRBD1	CARTGQGDPPQYQPQHF	TGTGCGCGGACTGGACAGGGTGACCCCCCGCAATACCAGCCCCAGCATTTT
TRBV12-3/TRBV12-4	-	TRBJ2-7	-	CASSFWAGEQYF	TGTGCCAGCAGTTTCTGGGCGGGGGAGCAGTACTTC
TRBV27	-	TRBJ2-2	TRBD2	CASKGTSGPGELFF	TGTGCCAGCAAGGGGACTAGCGGCCCCGGGGAGCTGTTTTTT
TRBV19	-	TRBJ1-1	-	CASRSLGGPDTEAFF	TGTGCCAGTCGATCCCTGGGGGGTCCGGACACTGAAGCTTTCTTT
TRBV7-9	-	TRBJ1-1	-	CASSLGSSKAFF	TGTGCCAGCAGCTTAGGGTCATCTAAAGCTTTCTTT
TRBV7-3	-	TRBJ2-7	-	CASSYDRAYEQYF	TGTGCCAGCAGCTATGACAGAGCCTACGAGCAGTACTTC
TRBV6-5	once	TRBJ2-7	TRBD2	CASSYSLSSGAYEQYF	TGTGCCAGCAGTTACTCACTATCTAGCGGTGCCTACGAGCAGTACTTC
TRBV6-5	-	TRBJ1-5	-	CASSTNQPQHF	TGTGCCAGCAGTACCAATCAGCCCCAGCATTTT
TRBV28	-	TRBJ1-4	-	CASSLWARSNEKLFF	TGTGCCAGCAGTTTATGGGCCAGATCTAATGAAAAACTGTTTTTT
TRBV19	-	TRBJ1-2	-	CASSIAPGANYGYTF	TGTGCCAGTAGTATAGCCCCAGGGGCTAACTATGGCTACACCTTC
TRBV7-3	-	TRBJ2-7	TRBD2	CASSLYAGGYEQYF	TGTGCCAGCAGCTTATATGCGGGGGGCTACGAGCAGTACTTC
TRBV30	-	TRBJ1-6	-	CAWSGGSPLHF	TGTGCCTGGAGTGGTGGATCACCCCTCCACTTT
TRBV19	-	TRBJ2-1	-	CASVPSRLPNNEQFF	TGTGCCAGTGTCCCTTCGCGGCTCCCAAACAATGAGCAGTTCTTC
TRBV7-2	-	TRBJ1-6	-	CASSPQGSDSPLHF	TGTGCCAGCAGCCCCCAGGGTAGTGATTCACCCCTCCACTTT
TRBV29-1	-	TRBJ2-5	-	CSVETAGGETQYF	TGCAGCGTTGAAACGGCTGGTGGGGAGACCCAGTACTTC
TRBV2	-	TRBJ2-3	TRBD2	CASSGLAGTDTQYF	TGTGCCAGCAGTGGGCTAGCGGGCACAGATACGCAGTATTTT
TRBV28	-	TRBJ1-1	-	CASSSDKNTEAFF	TGTGCCAGCAGTTCGGACAAGAACACTGAAGCTTTCTTT
TRBV5-8	-	TRBJ2-7	-	CASSLSGGPYEQYF	TGTGCCAGCAGCTTGTCCGGAGGGCCCTACGAGCAGTACTTC